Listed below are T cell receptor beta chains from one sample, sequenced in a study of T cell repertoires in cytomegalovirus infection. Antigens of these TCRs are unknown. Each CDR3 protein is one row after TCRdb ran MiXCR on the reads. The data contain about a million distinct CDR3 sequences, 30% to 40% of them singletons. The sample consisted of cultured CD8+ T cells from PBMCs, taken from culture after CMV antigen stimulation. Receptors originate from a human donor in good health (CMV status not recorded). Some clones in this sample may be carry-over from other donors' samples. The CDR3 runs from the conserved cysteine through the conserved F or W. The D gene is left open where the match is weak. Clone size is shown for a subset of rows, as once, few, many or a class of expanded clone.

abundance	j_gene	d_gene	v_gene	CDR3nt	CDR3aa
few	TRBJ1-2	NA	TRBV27	TGTGCCAGCAGTGGCGTGGACTGGCAAGCGGGTGGCTACACCTTC	CASSGVDWQAGGYTF
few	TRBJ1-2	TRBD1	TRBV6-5	TGTGCCAGCAGTTCCCCGGACAGGTCAACTAACTATGGCTACACCTTC	CASSSPDRSTNYGYTF
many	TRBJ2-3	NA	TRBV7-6	TGTGCCAGCAGCCCCTCGGCCCCCACAGATACGCAGTATTTT	CASSPSAPTDTQYF
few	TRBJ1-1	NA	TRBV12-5	TGTGCTAGTGGTTTGCCCTCGACAGGTGGGACTCTCTTT	CASGLPSTGGTLF
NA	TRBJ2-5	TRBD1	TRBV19	TGTGCCAGTAGCCGCCTCCGGGACAGGCTAGAGACCCAGTACTTC	CASSRLRDRLETQYF
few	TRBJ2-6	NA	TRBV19	TGTGCCAGTAGGGGAAACAGGTCCCTCGGAGTCTGGGCCAACGTCCTGACTTTC	CASRGNRSLGVWANVLTF
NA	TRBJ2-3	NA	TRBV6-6	TGTGCCACTACGCTCGGAGTCGCTAGCACAGATACGCAGTATTTT	CATTLGVASTDTQYF
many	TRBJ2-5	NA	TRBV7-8	TGTGCCAGCAGCTTAGGGGGGCGGGACTCCTTC	CASSLGGRDSF
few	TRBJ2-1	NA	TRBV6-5	TGTGCCAGCAGTACCGGACAGAGATACAATGAGCAGTTCTTC	CASSTGQRYNEQFF
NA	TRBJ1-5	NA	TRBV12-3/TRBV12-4	TGTGCCAGCAGTGATACGGGGACTAGCAATCAGCCCCAGCATTTT	CASSDTGTSNQPQHF
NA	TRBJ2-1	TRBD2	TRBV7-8	TGTGCCAGCAGTCCGGGGACTAGCGGGGGAAGCTCCTACAATGAGCAGTTCTTC	CASSPGTSGGSSYNEQFF
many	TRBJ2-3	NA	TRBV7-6	TGTGCCAGCAGCTGGTTGACAGATACGCAGTATTTT	CASSWLTDTQYF
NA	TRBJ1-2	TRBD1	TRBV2	TGTGCCAGCAGTGATGGACAGGGTGACTATGGCTACACCTTC	CASSDGQGDYGYTF
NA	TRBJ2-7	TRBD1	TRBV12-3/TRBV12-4	TGTGCCAGCAGTTTAGCGCGAGGGACAGACACCTACGAGCAGTACTTC	CASSLARGTDTYEQYF
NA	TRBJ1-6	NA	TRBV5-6	TGTGCCAGCAGCTTAAGTGCGTCACCCCTCCACTTT	CASSLSASPLHF
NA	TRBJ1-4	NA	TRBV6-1	TGTGCCAGCAATCCGATGGAGGCTGGGACCGATGAAAAACTGTTTTTT	CASNPMEAGTDEKLFF
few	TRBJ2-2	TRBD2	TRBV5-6	TGTGCCAGCAGACGGACTAGCTACACCGGGGAGCTGTTTTTT	CASRRTSYTGELFF
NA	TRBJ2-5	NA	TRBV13	TGTGCCAGCGCACACGAGGGGACCCAGTACTTC	CASAHEGTQYF
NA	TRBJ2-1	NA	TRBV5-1	TGCGCCAGCAGCTTGGCCGAGCCCACAGCCTACAATGAGCAGTTCTTC	CASSLAEPTAYNEQFF
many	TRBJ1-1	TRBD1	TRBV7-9	TGTGCCAGCAGCTTGACAGGGGCTGAAGCTTTCTTT	CASSLTGAEAFF
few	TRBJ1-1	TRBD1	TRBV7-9	TGTGCCAGCAGCTTAGACGGGACAGGGGGCGCCGGAGACACTGAAGCTTTCTTT	CASSLDGTGGAGDTEAFF
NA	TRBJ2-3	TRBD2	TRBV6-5	TGTGCCAGCAGTCACAACGGGGGGGCGATCATAAACACAGATACGCAGTATTTT	CASSHNGGAIINTDTQYF
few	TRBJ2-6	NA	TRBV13	TGTGCCAGCAGCTCGGCAGGGCTGAACTCTGGGGCCAACGTCCTGACTTTC	CASSSAGLNSGANVLTF
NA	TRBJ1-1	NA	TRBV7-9	TGTGCCAGCACCAGGGCCGTAAACACTGAAGCTTTCTTT	CASTRAVNTEAFF
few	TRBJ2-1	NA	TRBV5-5	TGTGCCAGCAGCTTGGAGAGGAACCCTTACAATGAGCAGTTCTTC	CASSLERNPYNEQFF
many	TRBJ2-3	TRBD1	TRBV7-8	TGTGCCAGCAGTCATGACAGGGCCCCAAGACAACTCACAGATACGCAGTATTTT	CASSHDRAPRQLTDTQYF
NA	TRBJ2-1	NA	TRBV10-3	TGTGCCATCAGTGCCGGGGGACTGAGTGAGCAGTTCTTC	CAISAGGLSEQFF
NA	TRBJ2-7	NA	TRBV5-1	TGCGCCAGCAACTTCGGAGATACAGACTACGAGCAGTACTTC	CASNFGDTDYEQYF
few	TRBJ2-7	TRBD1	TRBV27	TGTGCCAGCAGCCAAAAGGGGACAGGGTGGTACGAGCAGTACTTC	CASSQKGTGWYEQYF
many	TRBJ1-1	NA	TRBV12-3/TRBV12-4	TGTGCCAGCAGTTTAGCGCTGGGACGGGAAGCTTTCTTT	CASSLALGREAFF
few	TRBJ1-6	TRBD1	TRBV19	TGTGCCAGTAGTATACCGCTCCGGGACAGGGCGCGCTCCTATAATTCACCCCTCCACTTT	CASSIPLRDRARSYNSPLHF
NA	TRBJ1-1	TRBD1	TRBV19	TGTGCCAGTGGGGACAGGGGGGTCACTGAAGCTTTCTTT	CASGDRGVTEAFF
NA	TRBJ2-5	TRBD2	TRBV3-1	TGTGCCAGCAGCCAGCCCGGGACTAGCGGGATCCAAGAGACCCAGTACTTC	CASSQPGTSGIQETQYF
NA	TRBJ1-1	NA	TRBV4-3	TGCGCCAGCAGCCAAGAATCATCGGGGCTTAGTGAAGCTTTCTTT	CASSQESSGLSEAFF
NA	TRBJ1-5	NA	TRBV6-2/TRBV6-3	TGTGCCAGCAGTTCCCCCGGGTCCGATAGCAATCAGCCCCAGCATTTT	CASSSPGSDSNQPQHF
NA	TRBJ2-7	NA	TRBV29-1	TGCAGCGTTTCCAGGGGCAACTACGAGCAGTACTTC	CSVSRGNYEQYF
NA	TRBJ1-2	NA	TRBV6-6	TGTGCCAGCAGTCTACCCGGGGGAACTAACTATGGCTACACCTTC	CASSLPGGTNYGYTF
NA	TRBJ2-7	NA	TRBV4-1	TGCGCCAGCAGCCAAGGGCTCGTTGGAAGTTACGAGCAGTACTTC	CASSQGLVGSYEQYF
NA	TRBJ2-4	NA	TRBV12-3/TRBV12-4	TGTGCCAGCATCTCACAGGAAAACATTCAGTACTTC	CASISQENIQYF
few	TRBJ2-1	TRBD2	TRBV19	TGTGCCAGTACCCAAAGCGGGGGGGCCTACAATGAGCAGTTCTTC	CASTQSGGAYNEQFF
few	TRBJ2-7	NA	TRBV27	TGTGCCAGCAGTTTTCCGCCCGAGCAGTACTTC	CASSFPPEQYF
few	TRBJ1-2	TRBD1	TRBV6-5	TGTGCCAGCAGTTACTCGCCAGGGGGAATCTATGGCTACACCTTC	CASSYSPGGIYGYTF